This T cell receptor (beta chain) emerged from a study of early T cells in non-severe SARS-CoV-2 infection. This clonotype was detected ten times or more. Its antigen is not known. V lost 5 bases, J lost 1 base, and 7 bases stayed unmatched. The CDR3 runs to 15 residues. In germline, CDR1 is SGHVS, CDR2 FQNEAQ. Study findings and constraints: Private and CD4 specificities were missed by VDJdb matching, which favored anti-spike CD8 responses.

TCRdb re-analysed the 5' RACE reads in MiXCR, keeping a single row per CDR3 protein. The repertoire holds more than 80,000 distinct CDR3 sequences, approximately 11% seen once, with 4.5% to 5.5% in the top ten. The sample comprised whole blood. This TCR derives from an adult who was a healthcare worker with PCR-confirmed SARS-CoV-2 infection or an uninfected control (not recorded which). This chain links TRBV7-8 with TRBJ2-7; 8 bases match TRBD2. The CDR3 sequence: CASSLLREASYEQYF. The DNA of the CDR3 is TGTGCCAGCAGCCTACTGCGGGAGGCGTCCTACGAGCAGTACTTC.